One sample yielded the 13 T cell receptor beta chains listed below, sequenced in a study of blood T cell repertoires in COVID-19. Profiled with immunoSEQ multiplex PCR; TCRdb holds only in-frame clones, not every one. This table has approximately 130,000 clones, 88% appearing once. Sequenced input: peripheral blood. Every receptor here comes from a man aged 50-59 years with acute or convalescent COVID-19.

In this sample, this clone is large. The J gene is TRBJ2-1, the V gene TRBV6-4; 9 bases align to TRBD2. V was clipped by 2 bases and J by 8 bases; unmatched bases: 10. This CDR3 spans 16 amino acids. Germline V gives CDR1 MRHNA, CDR2 SNTAGT. CDR3 loop: CASSDKPSGNVDEQFF. In DNA, the CDR3 is TGTGCCAGCAGTGACAAGCCTAGCGGGAATGTGGATGAGCAGTTCTTC.

The V gene is TRBV27, the J gene TRBJ2-1, with a tentative D call TRBD1 (5 bases). This CDR3 is 14 amino acids long. Germline CDR1 and CDR2: MNHEY and SMNVEV (reference sequence). V lost 5 bases, J lost 10 bases, and 18 bases lay in between. In DNA, the CDR3 is TGTGCCAGCAGTGTACCAACAGTCAGGGTGGAGCAGTTCTTC. It encodes CASSVPTVRVEQFF.

This sequence joins TRBV4-1 and TRBJ2-7; 11 bases are shared with TRBD2. V lost 1 base to trimming and J lost 4 bases; unmatched junction nucleotides: 6. This CDR3 has 16 residues. The germline V gene encodes CDR1 MGHRA and CDR2 YSYEKL. CDR3 in DNA: TGCGCCAGCAGCCAAGTGGTGGGACTAGCGGATTACGAGCAGTACTTC. Its translation is CASSQVVGLADYEQYF.

This clone was detected only a few times. The rearrangement links TRBV5-4 to TRBJ1-1; 8 bases line up with TRBD1. This CDR3 region has 16 residues. Losses at the gene ends were 3 bases for V and 7 bases for J; bases not matched to a gene: 14. The germline V gene encodes CDR1 SGHNT and CDR2 YYREEE (reference sequence). CDR3 nucleotides: TGTGCCAGCAGCTGGAAGCCTGTTAATGGACAGGGTGAAGCTTTCTTT. Amino acid sequence: CASSWKPVNGQGEAFF.

CDR3 sequence (DNA): TGCAGTGCTAGTGAGGGCCAAACGAACACCGGGGAGCTGTTTTTT. It specifies CSASEGQTNTGELFF. The J gene is TRBJ2-2, the V gene TRBV20-1; weak D call: TRBD2 (5 bases). Between the trimmed V and J ends, which lost 3 bases and 0 bases, there was a span of 11 bases. The CDR3 covers 15 residues. Per the germline V gene, CDR1 is DFQATT and CDR2 is SNEGSKA (reference sequence).

J is TRBJ2-3 and V is TRBV11-2; the D is unclear. The germline CDR1 and CDR2 sequences are SGHAT and FQNNGV. V was pared by 1 base and J by 3 bases, with 11 bases between. The CDR3 covers 15 residues. The CDR3 sequence is CASSLAVYYTDTQYF. The DNA for the CDR3 is TGTGCCAGCAGCTTAGCGGTCTACTATACAGATACGCAGTATTTT.

The chain joins TRBV7-6 to TRBJ2-7; maybe TRBD2 (5 bases). CDR1 is SGHVS, CDR2 FNYEAQ, per germline. Trimming stripped 5 bases from V and 0 bases from J, with 11 bases between. The CDR3 runs to 14 residues. CDR3 residues: CASSPGGSSYEQYF. The CDR3 DNA sequence: TGTGCCAGCAGCCCTGGTGGGAGCTCCTACGAGCAGTACTTC.

J is TRBJ2-1 and V is TRBV29-1; 11 bases are a match to TRBD1. V dropped 7 bases and J dropped 4; count of bases not matched to a gene: 6. The CDR3 extends over 14 amino acids. Looked up from germline, CDR1 is SQVTM and CDR2 is ANQGSEA. The CDR3 sequence: CSGRRDRGYNEQFF. The CDR3 bases are TGCAGCGGACGCCGGGACAGGGGGTACAATGAGCAGTTCTTC.

The chain employs TRBV5-4 and TRBJ2-2, with D possibly being TRBD2 (5 bases). The CDR3 is 15 residues long. The germline V gene has CDR1 SGHNT and CDR2 YYREEE (reference sequence). V lost 0 bases and J 1 base, leaving 7 bases between the germline ends. CDR3 DNA sequence: TGTGCCAGCAGCTTGGCGAGCGGGAACACCGGGGAGCTGTTTTTT. Protein sequence: CASSLASGNTGELFF.

In this sample, this clone turned up once. V usage is TRBV30 and J usage is TRBJ2-4; tentative D call: TRBD1 (5 bases). In germline, CDR1 is GTSNPN, CDR2 SVGIG (reference sequence). The CDR3 has 17 amino acids. The ends were cut back, 3 bases at V and 3 bases at J, with 21 bases in the middle. The CDR3 here is CAWRPFRQGIGKNIQYF. The CDR3 nucleotides read TGTGCCTGGAGACCCTTCCGGCAGGGAATCGGCAAAAACATTCAGTACTTC.

A word on this clone: Additional DNA sequences in this sample encode the identical CDR3. Here the CDR3 DNA reads TGTGCCACCAGTGATCCCCGGACAGGGGATCAGCCCCAGCATTTT. Its protein product is CATSDPRTGDQPQHF. The chain carries TRBV24-1 and TRBJ1-5; 9 bases align to TRBD1. Trimming cost V 3 bases and J 5 bases; bases outside gene matches: 4. The CDR3 extends over 15 amino acids. Germline V CDR1 and CDR2: KGHDR, SFDVKD.

CDR3 amino acids: CSVEEALAGVNEQFF. The CDR3 nucleotides read TGCAGCGTTGAAGAGGCACTAGCGGGAGTCAATGAGCAGTTCTTC. J is TRBJ2-1 and V is TRBV29-1; 11 positions agree with TRBD2. CDR3 length: 15 amino acids. J was trimmed by 6 bases and V by 0 bases; bases with no gene match: 4. In germline, CDR1 is SQVTM, CDR2 ANQGSEA.

CDR3 sequence: CASSLAGTGERNTIYF. Here the CDR3 DNA reads TGTGCCAGCAGCTTAGCAGGGACAGGAGAGAGGAACACCATATATTTT. The chain employs TRBV7-9 and TRBJ1-3, with 8 bases identical to TRBD1. The CDR3 consists of 16 residues. V shed 0 bases and J 7 bases; nucleotides not matched to a gene: 8. Germline assignment: CDR1 SEHNR and CDR2 FQNEAQ (reference sequence).